The present T cell receptor (beta chain) was sequenced within a study of response to subunit inactivated influenza vaccine. Germline-derived CDR1 and CDR2 are DFQATT and SNEGSKA (reference sequence). V lost 2 bases and J lost 0, with 10 bases in between. The CDR3 loop spans 14 amino acids. This clonotype was observed a handful of times. Its specificity is not known. From the RT-PCR reads, TCRdb called clonotypes with MiXCR, one entry per CDR3 protein. The repertoire holds over 450,000 distinct CDR3 sequences, with 13% as singletons. The study's findings and limits: Each seasonal influenza vaccination recruits few new T cells, the authors suggested.

The chain uses TRBV20-1 and TRBJ1-2; D perhaps matches TRBD1 (6 bases). The specimen was PBMCs from blood, collected 40 to 50 days after vaccination. The receptor's source is a man in his fifties who received an inactivated influenza vaccine. CDR3 loop: CSARSDRSNYGYTF. The CDR3 nucleotides are TGCAGTGCTAGAAGCGACAGGTCTAACTATGGCTACACCTTC.